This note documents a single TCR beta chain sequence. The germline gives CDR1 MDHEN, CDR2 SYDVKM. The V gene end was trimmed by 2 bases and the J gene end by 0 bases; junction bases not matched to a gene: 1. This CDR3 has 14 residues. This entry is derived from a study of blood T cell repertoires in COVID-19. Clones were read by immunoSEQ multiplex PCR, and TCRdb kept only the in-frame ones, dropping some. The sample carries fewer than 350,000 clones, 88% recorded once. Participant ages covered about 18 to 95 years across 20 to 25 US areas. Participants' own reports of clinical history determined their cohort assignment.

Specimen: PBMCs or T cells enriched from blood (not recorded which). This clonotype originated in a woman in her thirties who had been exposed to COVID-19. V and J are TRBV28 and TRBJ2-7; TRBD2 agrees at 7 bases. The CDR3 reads CASSLGGDSYEQYF. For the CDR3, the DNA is TGTGCCAGCAGTTTAGGGGGGGACTCCTACGAGCAGTACTTC.